This entry concerns a single T cell receptor beta chain. Its target is not known. The entry originates in a study of T cell responses to AZD1222 COVID-19 vaccine. The CDR3 loop spans 16 amino acids. The study's findings and limits: Clonal diversity was possibly underestimated, and white British individuals and females predominated among donors. Repertoire sampling happened only post peak T cell response. Vaccine-related CD4 TCRs covered spike, predominating at 160-218 and 743-854.

The table came from immunoSEQ multiplex PCR; TCRdb's copy has only in-frame clones and leaves some out. The data contain roughly 160,000 clones, approximately 90% of them singletons. This sample comprised peripheral blood, obtained 28 days after the second AZD1222 dose. This chain links TRBV12-2 with TRBJ2-4. TRBV12-2 is designated a pseudogene. This TCR was sampled from an adult who received the AZD1222 COVID-19 vaccine. CDR3 sequence (DNA): TGTGCAAGTCGCTTGGCCCCCGGCACGGCCAAAAACATTCAGTACTTC. Its translation: CASRLAPGTAKNIQYF.